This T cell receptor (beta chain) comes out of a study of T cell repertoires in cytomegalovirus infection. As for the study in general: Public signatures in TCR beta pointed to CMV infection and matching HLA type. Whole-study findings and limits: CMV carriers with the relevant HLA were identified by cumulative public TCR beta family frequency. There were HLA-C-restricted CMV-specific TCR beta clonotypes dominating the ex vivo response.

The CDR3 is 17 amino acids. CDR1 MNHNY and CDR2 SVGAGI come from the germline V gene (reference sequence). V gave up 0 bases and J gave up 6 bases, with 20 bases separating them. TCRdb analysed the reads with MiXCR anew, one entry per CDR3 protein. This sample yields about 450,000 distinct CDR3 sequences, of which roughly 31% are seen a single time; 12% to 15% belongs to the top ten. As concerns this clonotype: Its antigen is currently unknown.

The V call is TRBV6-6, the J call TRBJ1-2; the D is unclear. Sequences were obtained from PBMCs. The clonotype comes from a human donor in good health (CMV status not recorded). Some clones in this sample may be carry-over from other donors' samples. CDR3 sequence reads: CASSYSLDERSINGYTF. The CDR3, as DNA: TGTGCCAGCAGTTACTCCTTGGACGAGAGGAGTATCAATGGCTACACCTTC.